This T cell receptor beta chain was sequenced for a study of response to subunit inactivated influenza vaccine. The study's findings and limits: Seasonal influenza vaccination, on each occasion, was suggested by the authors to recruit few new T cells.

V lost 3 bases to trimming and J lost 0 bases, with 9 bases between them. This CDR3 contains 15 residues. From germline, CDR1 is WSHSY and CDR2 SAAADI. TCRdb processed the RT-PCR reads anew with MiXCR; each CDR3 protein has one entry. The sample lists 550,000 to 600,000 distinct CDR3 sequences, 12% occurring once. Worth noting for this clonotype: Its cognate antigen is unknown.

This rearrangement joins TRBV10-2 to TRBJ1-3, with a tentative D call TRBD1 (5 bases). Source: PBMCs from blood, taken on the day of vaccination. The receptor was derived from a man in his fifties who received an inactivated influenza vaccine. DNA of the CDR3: TGCGCCAGCAGTGAAGGAGGGGCCTCTGGAAACACCATATATTTT. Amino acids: CASSEGGASGNTIYF.